The present entry profiles one TCR beta chain with its context. Its target is unknown. This record comes from a study of early T cells in non-severe SARS-CoV-2 infection. The overall study: Sequencing of bulk RNA from unsorted whole blood was done, without chain pairing. Notes on the study in general: A preference for anti-spike CD8 responses marked VDJdb matching, which missed private and CD4 specificities.

The ends lost 6 bases at V and 0 bases at J; junction bases unmatched: 7. Germline CDR1 and CDR2: MNHEY and SVGEGT. This CDR3 is built from 17 residues. Attachment of unique molecular identifiers to individual cDNA molecules was performed. TCRdb analysed the 5' RACE reads with MiXCR anew, one entry per CDR3 protein. This sample yields some 66,000 distinct CDR3 sequences, of which roughly 10% are seen a single time; 3.2% belongs to the top ten. Sequencing was carried out using whole blood. The chain joins TRBV6-2 or TRBV6-3 to TRBJ2-4, with 11 positions matching TRBD2. This clonotype was sampled from an adult who was a healthcare worker with PCR-confirmed SARS-CoV-2 infection or an uninfected control (not recorded which). This chain's CDR3 is CASSKGLAEIAKNIQYF. The CDR3, as DNA: TGTGCCAGCAGCAAGGGACTAGCGGAAATAGCCAAAAACATTCAGTACTTC.